The 20 T cell receptor beta chains below come from one sample, sequenced in a study of cytomegalovirus exposure and HLA in healthy donors (dated by TCRdb to the late 2010s). Preparation of the library involved the immunoSEQ multiplex PCR assay. For the multiplex PCR, a mixture combining 60 forward primers for TCR Vbeta segments and 13 reverse primers for TCR Jbeta segments was used. The immuneACCESS repertoire file appears here via TCRdb, limited to in-frame rearrangements. These files lack a portion of the clones; in checked studies, under half of the deficit traces to unresolved V genes, and the cause of the others is not known. This sample gives 150,000 to 200,000 clones in total; about 82% of them show up just once. Of the sample, about 2.5% falls within the top ten clones. The sequencing input was PBMCs. These receptors all stem from a woman in her fifties or sixties in good health and CMV-seronegative.

The rearrangement links TRBV6-1 to TRBJ1-1; the match to TRBD1 covers 7 bases. V lost 7 bases to trimming and J lost 12 bases; unmatched junction nucleotides: 11. The CDR3 loop spans 12 amino acids. Germline CDR1 and CDR2: MNHNS and SASEGT. CDR3 loop: CASMGTGVETFF. CDR3 bases: TGTGCCAGCATGGGAACAGGGGTGGAGACTTTCTTT.

The V and J genes are TRBV27 and TRBJ1-2; 9 bases are a match to TRBD1. Germline CDR1 is MNHEY and CDR2 is SMNVEV (reference sequence). The CDR3 is made up of 12 amino acids. V gave up 6 bases and J gave up 4 bases; unmatched junction bases: 0. DNA for the CDR3: TGTGCCAGCAGGACAGGGGGCTATGGCTACACCTTC. It is translated as CASRTGGYGYTF.

The chain recombines TRBV27 with TRBJ2-2; TRBD2 matches 8 bases. Looked up from germline, CDR1 is MNHEY and CDR2 is SMNVEV (reference sequence). The trim removed 5 bases at V and 2 bases at J, leaving 13 bases unmatched. The CDR3 loop spans 18 amino acids. The CDR3 region is CASSLVSGRFPNTGELFF. The CDR3 DNA reads as TGTGCCAGCAGTCTGGTCAGCGGGAGATTCCCCAACACCGGGGAGCTGTTTTTT.

This chain joins TRBV19 and TRBJ1-1, with 7 bases identical to TRBD1. V lost 8 bases, J lost 1 base, and 13 bases stayed unmatched. This CDR3 region has 16 residues. Germline CDR1 is LNHDA and CDR2 is SQIVND (reference sequence). CDR3 sequence (DNA): TGTGCCAGTCACCCCAGGAAGGGGGCAGGGAACACTGAAGCTTTCTTT. Translating it yields CASHPRKGAGNTEAFF.

This chain links TRBV18 with TRBJ1-4; TRBD1 is a possible D gene (6 bases). The germline gives CDR1 KGHSH, CDR2 LQKENI. Trimming removed 3 bases from V and 7 bases from J, with 15 bases in between. The CDR3 is made up of 15 amino acids. The CDR3 coding sequence is TGTGCCAGCTCACCCAGGATGAGGGGGGGTGAAAAACTGTTTTTT. Amino acids: CASSPRMRGGEKLFF.

The V and J genes are TRBV6-4 and TRBJ2-7, with D possibly being TRBD2 (6 bases). The CDR3 covers 16 residues. Germline CDR1 MRHNA, CDR2 SNTAGT. V was pared by 10 bases and J by 2 bases, with 24 bases between. CDR3 coding DNA: TGTGCCAAGTTATTCCGGGACTTTTCTTTGACCTACGAGCAGTACTTC. It is translated as CAKLFRDFSLTYEQYF.

The CDR3 loop is CASSPPGQGQETQYF. The CDR3 bases are TGTGCCAGCAGTCCCCCGGGACAGGGGCAAGAGACCCAGTACTTC. This rearrangement joins TRBV28 to TRBJ2-5; 10 nucleotides align to TRBD1. With V trimmed by 5 bases and J by 2 bases, 5 bases remained unmatched. The CDR3 has 15 amino acids. Per germline, CDR1 MDHEN and CDR2 SYDVKM. The full variable domain, in which reference TRBV28 and TRBJ2-5 provide the parts outside the CDR3, is DVKVTQSSRYLVKRTGEKVFLECVQDMDHENMFWYRQDPGLGLRLIYFSYDVKMKEKGDIPEGYSVSREKKERFSLILESASTNQTSMYLCASSPPGQGQETQYFGPGTRLLVL.

The chain carries TRBV7-9 and TRBJ2-1; D not resolved. The ends were cut back, 1 base at V and 2 bases at J, with 9 bases in the middle. The CDR3 runs 15 residues. Germline lookup yields CDR1 SEHNR and CDR2 FQNEAQ (reference sequence). CDR3 nucleotide sequence: TGTGCCAGCAGCTTAGGGTGGAGCCCCTACAATGAGCAGTTCTTC. Translating it yields CASSLGWSPYNEQFF.

The V and J genes are TRBV6-1 and TRBJ2-5, with 10 bases lining up with TRBD2. V lost 1 base and J lost 5; bases outside the gene matches: 13. The length of the CDR3 is 18 residues. Germline V gene data show CDR1 as MNHNS and CDR2 as SASEGT. The CDR3 nucleotides read TGTGCCAGCAGTGAAGTAACTAGCGGGACCCTACGTGAGGAGACCCAGTACTTC. Its protein is CASSEVTSGTLREETQYF.

In regard to this clone: This specimen includes other DNA sequences encoding the same CDR3. Here the CDR3 reads CAWSVGQGANYGYTF. The CDR3 DNA sequence: TGTGCCTGGAGTGTAGGTCAGGGGGCGAACTATGGCTACACCTTC. The chain is built from TRBV30 and TRBJ1-2; TRBD1 matches at 8 bases. Germline assignment: CDR1 GTSNPN and CDR2 SVGIG (reference sequence). Losses at the gene ends were 0 bases for V and 2 bases for J; bases not matched to a gene: 5. The CDR3 has 15 residues.

V usage is TRBV7-9 and J usage is TRBJ2-3; 7 nucleotides align to TRBD2. V gave up 5 bases and J gave up 6 bases; unmatched junction bases: 14. The CDR3 is 16 amino acids. The germline V gene encodes CDR1 SEHNR and CDR2 FQNEAQ (reference sequence). The CDR3 loop is CASSLFGGGPPDTQYF. CDR3 DNA sequence: TGTGCCAGCAGCCTTTTTGGGGGAGGGCCGCCGGATACGCAGTATTTT.

V usage is TRBV6-5 and J usage is TRBJ2-7; 7 nucleotides align to TRBD2. CDR3 size: 14 residues. CDR1 is MNHEY, CDR2 SVGAGI, per germline. V trimming: 7 bases; J trimming: 4 bases; junction bases outside the gene matches: 10. The chain's CDR3 is CASNPAGRWYEQYF. CDR3 DNA: TGTGCCAGCAACCCAGCGGGAAGGTGGTACGAGCAGTACTTC.

DNA of the CDR3: TGCAGCGTTGCCCTGCGGCCTGCGGCTAATGAAAAACTGTTTTTT. Its protein product is CSVALRPAANEKLFF. The V gene is TRBV29-1, the J gene TRBJ1-4; D unclear. Germline V gene lookup returns CDR1 SQVTM and CDR2 ANQGSEA. The CDR3 consists of 15 residues. V was trimmed by 4 bases and J by 3 bases, leaving 15 bases between them. Variable domain in full (rest from reference TRBV29-1 and TRBJ1-4): SAVISQKPSRDICQRGTSLTIQCQVDSQVTMMFWYRQQPGQSLTLIATANQGSEATYESGFVIDKFPISRPNLTFSTLTVSNMSPEDSSIYLCSVALRPAANEKLFFGSGTQLSVL.

The genes are TRBV4-1 and TRBJ1-4; weak D call: TRBD1 (6 bases). V was trimmed by 1 base and J by 4 bases, leaving 16 bases between them. Looked up from germline, CDR1 is MGHRA and CDR2 is YSYEKL. The CDR3 has 17 amino acids. The CDR3 reads CASSQGWTVGINEKLFF. Written as DNA, the CDR3 is TGCGCCAGCAGCCAAGGATGGACAGTGGGTATTAATGAAAAACTGTTTTTT.

The rearrangement links TRBV19 to TRBJ2-1; a weak D match, TRBD2 (8 bases). This CDR3 is built from 14 residues. Germline V CDR1 and CDR2: LNHDA, SQIVND (reference sequence). V shed 7 bases and J shed 8 bases, with 18 bases lying between them. The CDR3 region is CASKGAGGGHEQFF. In DNA, the CDR3 is TGTGCCAGTAAGGGGGCGGGAGGAGGCCATGAGCAGTTCTTC.

The V gene is TRBV5-1, the J gene TRBJ2-2; TRBD2 matches at 8 bases. Trimming took 5 bases from V and 6 from J; bases not matched to a gene: 9. Germline CDR1 SGHRS, CDR2 YFSETQ. The CDR3 sequence is 15 residues long. The CDR3, as DNA: TGCGCCAGCAGTCCCGGGACTAGGGCCGCCGGGGAGCTGTTTTTT. Residues: CASSPGTRAAGELFF.

A note on this clone: Within the sample, other DNA sequences also encode this same CDR3. This chain links TRBV7-2 with TRBJ2-1, with 11 nucleotides matching TRBD2. The CDR3 is made up of 16 amino acids. Trimming removed 1 base from V and 3 bases from J; junction bases left unmatched: 2. Germline V lookup: CDR1 SGHTA, CDR2 FQGNSA. CDR3 in DNA: TGTGCCAGCAGCTTAGTAGGGACTAGCGGCTACAATGAGCAGTTCTTC. It encodes CASSLVGTSGYNEQFF. The variable domain in full, with the rest retrieved from reference TRBV7-2 and TRBJ2-1, is GAGVSQSPSNKVTEKGKDVELRCDPISGHTALYWYRQSLGQGLEFLIYFQGNSAPDKSGLPSDRFSAERTGGSVSTLTIQRTQQEDSAVYLCASSLVGTSGYNEQFFGPGTRLTVL.

This clone was detected once. The chain employs TRBV27 and TRBJ1-4; D might be TRBD1 (6 bases). In germline, CDR1 is MNHEY, CDR2 SMNVEV (reference sequence). This CDR3 has 16 amino acids. V was trimmed by 2 bases and J by 1 base, leaving 11 bases between them. The CDR3 loop is CASSLVSRGTNEKLFF. The CDR3 nucleotides are TGTGCCAGCAGTTTAGTAAGCAGGGGAACTAATGAAAAACTGTTTTTT. The full variable domain, rest sourced from reference TRBV27 and TRBJ1-4, is EAQVTQNPRYLITVTGKKLTVTCSQNMNHEYMSWYRQDPGLGLRQIYYSMNVEVTDKGDVPEGYKVSRKEKRNFPLILESPSPNQTSLYFCASSLVSRGTNEKLFFGSGTQLSVL.

The chain recombines TRBV29-1 with TRBJ2-1; 8 bases align to TRBD2. The CDR3 totals 18 residues. The V gene end was trimmed by 2 bases and the J gene end by 3 bases; junction bases not matched to a gene: 15. Germline V gene lookup returns CDR1 SQVTM and CDR2 ANQGSEA. This CDR3 is CSVEREDLLAEDYNEQFF. The CDR3 bases are TGCAGCGTTGAAAGGGAAGACCTACTAGCGGAAGACTACAATGAGCAGTTCTTC.

This clone was picked up one time. This rearrangement joins TRBV30 to TRBJ2-1; 11 positions agree with TRBD2. Germline CDR1 reads GTSNPN; CDR2 reads SVGIG (reference sequence). The CDR3 contains 14 residues. With 3 bases clipped from V and 8 bases from J, the junction kept 6 bases outside the gene matches. In DNA form, the CDR3 reads TGTGCCTGGAGGAAACTAGCGGGAGAACATGAGCAGTTCTTC. It encodes CAWRKLAGEHEQFF.